This T cell receptor (beta chain) was identified in a study of T cells after yellow fever vaccination. TCRdb processed the 5' RACE reads anew with MiXCR; each CDR3 protein has one entry. The sample yields just under 600,000 distinct CDR3 sequences, roughly 13% seen once. Germline V gene lookup returns CDR1 SGHRS and CDR2 YFSETQ. The V end lost 4 bases, the J end lost 6 bases, and 13 bases lay between the germline ends. This CDR3 spans 14 amino acids. Sample: PBMCs, taken on the day of the yellow fever booster vaccination. This receptor was identified in a man younger than 45 who received the YFV17D yellow fever vaccine. This sequence joins TRBV5-1 and TRBJ2-2; D unresolved. The CDR3: CASSNGRASGELFF. Written as DNA, the CDR3 is TGCGCCAGCAGCAACGGAAGGGCCTCCGGGGAGCTGTTTTTT.